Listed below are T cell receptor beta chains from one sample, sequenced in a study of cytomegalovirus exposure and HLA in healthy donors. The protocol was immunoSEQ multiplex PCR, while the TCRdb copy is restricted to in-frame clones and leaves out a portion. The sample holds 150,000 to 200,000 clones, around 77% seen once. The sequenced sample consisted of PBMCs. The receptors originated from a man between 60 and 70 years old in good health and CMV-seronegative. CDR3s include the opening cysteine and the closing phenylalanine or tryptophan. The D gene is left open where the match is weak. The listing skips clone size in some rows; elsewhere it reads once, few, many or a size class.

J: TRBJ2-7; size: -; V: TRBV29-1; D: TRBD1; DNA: TGCAGCGTTGGGACAGGGGGCGTGACCTACGAGCAGTACTTC; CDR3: CSVGTGGVTYEQYF
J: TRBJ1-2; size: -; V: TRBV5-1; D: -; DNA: TGCGCCAGCAGCCCTACTAAGACAGGAAACTATGGCTACACCTTC; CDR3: CASSPTKTGNYGYTF
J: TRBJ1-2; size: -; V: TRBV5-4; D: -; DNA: TGTGCCAGCAGCTCTAGCAGGGGTAACTATGGCTACACCTTC; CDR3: CASSSSRGNYGYTF
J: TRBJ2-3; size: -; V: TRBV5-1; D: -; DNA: TGCGCCAGCAGCTTGGAGGCCAGGGGCTACACAGATACGCAGTATTTT; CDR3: CASSLEARGYTDTQYF
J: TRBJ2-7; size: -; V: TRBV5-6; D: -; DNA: TGTGCCAGCAGCTTGGACGGAGGGGCCTACGAGCAGTACTTC; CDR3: CASSLDGGAYEQYF
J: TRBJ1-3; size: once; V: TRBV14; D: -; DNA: TGTGCCACCCGGGTTGGAAACACCATATATTTT; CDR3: CATRVGNTIYF
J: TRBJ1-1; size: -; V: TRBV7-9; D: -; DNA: TGTGCCAGCAGCCGGCCCCTGGAACGCGAGGGCACTGAAGCTTTCTTT; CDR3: CASSRPLEREGTEAFF
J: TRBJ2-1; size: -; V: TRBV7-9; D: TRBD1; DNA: TGTTCCAGCAGCCCTTCGGGACAGGTCATTAATGAGCAGTTCTTC; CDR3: CSSSPSGQVINEQFF
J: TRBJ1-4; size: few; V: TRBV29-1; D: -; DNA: TGCAGCGTTATGGCAGGGGTGGGTGAAAAACTGTTTTTT; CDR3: CSVMAGVGEKLFF
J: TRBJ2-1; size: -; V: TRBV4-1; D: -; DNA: TGCGCCAGCAGCCAAGATTCGAGAAATGAGCAGTTCTTC; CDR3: CASSQDSRNEQFF
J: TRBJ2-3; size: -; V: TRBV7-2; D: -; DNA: TGTGCCAGCAGCCCGGAGGGCACTCCAGATACGCAGTATTTT; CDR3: CASSPEGTPDTQYF
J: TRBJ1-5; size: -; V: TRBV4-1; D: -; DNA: TGCGCCAGCATTCGTGGCAATCAGCCCCAGCATTTT; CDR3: CASIRGNQPQHF
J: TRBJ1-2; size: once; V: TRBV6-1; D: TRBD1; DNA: TGTGCCAGCAGTGCCCAAGGACAGGGTTTCTATGGCTACCCCTTC; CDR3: CASSAQGQGFYGYPF
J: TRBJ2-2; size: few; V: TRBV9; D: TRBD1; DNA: TGTGCCAGCAGCGTGGGGACAGGGGGTACCGGGGAGCTGTTTTTT; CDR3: CASSVGTGGTGELFF
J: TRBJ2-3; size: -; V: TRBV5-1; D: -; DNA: TGCGCCAGCAGCTTGGGAGGGATGCCAGATACGCAGTATTTT; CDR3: CASSLGGMPDTQYF
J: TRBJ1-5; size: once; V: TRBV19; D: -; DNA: TGTGCCAGTAGAGGAGCGACGACAGGCAATCAGCCCCAGCATTTT; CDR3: CASRGATTGNQPQHF
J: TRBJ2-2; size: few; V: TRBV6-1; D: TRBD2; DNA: TGTGCCAGCAGTGAAGTTCTAGCTGGTAGCGGGGGGGCCCCCGGCACCGGGGAGCTGTTTTTT; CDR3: CASSEVLAGSGGAPGTGELFF
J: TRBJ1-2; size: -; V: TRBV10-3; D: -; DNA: TGTGCCATCAGTGAGTCGAGGCAGGGTAACTATGGCTACACCTTC; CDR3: CAISESRQGNYGYTF
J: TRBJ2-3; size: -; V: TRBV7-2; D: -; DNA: TGTGCCAGCAGCTCCGCGAGAACAGATACGCAGTATTTT; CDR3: CASSSARTDTQYF
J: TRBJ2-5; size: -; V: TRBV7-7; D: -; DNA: TGTGCTAGCAGCTTAGACAGGCGAGAGACCCAGTACTTC; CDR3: CASSLDRRETQYF
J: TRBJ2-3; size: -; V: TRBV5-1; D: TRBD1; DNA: TGCGCCAGCAGCACCGGGACAGCAGGGGCAGATACGCAGTATTTT; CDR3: CASSTGTAGADTQYF
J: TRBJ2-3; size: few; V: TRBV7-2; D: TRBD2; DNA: TGTGCCAGCAGCACCCGAGCGGGAGGGCCTACAGATACGCAGTATTTT; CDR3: CASSTRAGGPTDTQYF
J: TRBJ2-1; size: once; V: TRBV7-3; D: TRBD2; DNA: TGTGCCAGCAGCTTAACGGGCGGGAGCAAGGGTGAGCAGTTCTTC; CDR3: CASSLTGGSKGEQFF
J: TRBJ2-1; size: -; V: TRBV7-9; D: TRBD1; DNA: TGTGCCAGCAGCACGGGACAGGGGTCCCTAGCGGCCCACAATGAGCAGTTCTTC; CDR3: CASSTGQGSLAAHNEQFF
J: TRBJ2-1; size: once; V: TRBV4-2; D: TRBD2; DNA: TGTGCCAGCAGCCAAGTAGGTAGCGGGGGGAACAATGAGCAGTTCTTC; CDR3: CASSQVGSGGNNEQFF
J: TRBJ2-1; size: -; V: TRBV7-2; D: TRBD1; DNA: TGTGCCAGCAGCTCCGGCTTACAGGGGGCGAGGGACAATGAGCAGTTCTTC; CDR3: CASSSGLQGARDNEQFF
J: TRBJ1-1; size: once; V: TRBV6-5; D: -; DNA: TGTGCCAGCAGTTACTCGCGACGAGGGAACACTGAAGCTTTCTTT; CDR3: CASSYSRRGNTEAFF
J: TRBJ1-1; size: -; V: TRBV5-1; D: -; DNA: TGCGCCAGCAGCTTGGATGGCAGGGTGAGCACTGAAGCTTTCTTT; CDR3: CASSLDGRVSTEAFF
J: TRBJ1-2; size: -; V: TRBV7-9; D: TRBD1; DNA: TGTGCCAGCAGCCCCACAGGGGGCGGTTATGGCTACACCTTC; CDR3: CASSPTGGGYGYTF